This is a list of T cell receptor beta chains from one sample in a study of shared clonotypes between healthy human individuals. The table came from immunoSEQ multiplex PCR; TCRdb's copy has only in-frame clones and leaves some out. The sample includes millions of clones, roughly nine tenths seen only once; the top ten take around 0.14%. Input material: naive CD4+ T cells sorted from blood. Receptors originate from a man between 18 and 35 years old in good health. Both conserved end residues are part of each CDR3. A D gene is named only where the DNA matches it firmly. Not all rows give a size; the values are once, few, many and, for expanded clones, a class.

j_gene	v_gene	abundance	d_gene	CDR3aa	CDR3nt
TRBJ2-2	TRBV5-1	.	TRBD2	CASSEGVLAGPGELFF	TGCGCCAGCAGCGAAGGGGTACTAGCGGGACCCGGGGAGCTGTTTTTT
TRBJ2-3	TRBV10-2	.	.	CASNEGQKGTDTQYF	TGCGCCAGCAATGAAGGGCAGAAAGGCACAGATACGCAGTATTTT
TRBJ1-6	TRBV2	.	.	CASTEVGRESPLHF	TGTGCCAGCACTGAGGTCGGGAGGGAATCACCCCTCCACTTT
TRBJ2-7	TRBV5-4	.	TRBD1	CASSRPGTGAYEQYF	TGTGCCAGCAGCAGGCCGGGGACAGGGGCCTACGAGCAGTACTTC
TRBJ1-5	TRBV28	.	.	CASSPRGGPGQPQHF	TGTGCCAGCAGTCCGAGGGGGGGGCCTGGTCAGCCCCAGCATTTT
TRBJ2-7	TRBV27	.	.	CASSGHSSSYEQYF	TGTGCCAGCAGCGGTCATTCCTCCTCCTACGAGCAGTACTTC
TRBJ1-1	TRBV18	.	TRBD1	CASSPRTGNTEAFF	TGTGCCAGCTCACCCAGGACAGGGAACACTGAAGCTTTCTTT
TRBJ2-5	TRBV29-1	.	.	CSVEGRLRSETQYF	TGCAGCGTTGAAGGAAGACTGCGCTCGGAGACCCAGTACTTC
TRBJ2-5	TRBV28	.	.	CASRAPGMLETQYF	TGTGCCAGTCGTGCCCCAGGAATGTTGGAGACCCAGTACTTC
TRBJ2-7	TRBV11-2	.	.	CASAPGSPLALGEQYF	TGTGCCAGCGCACCAGGGAGCCCGCTAGCCCTCGGCGAGCAGTACTTC
TRBJ2-1	TRBV18	.	TRBD1	CASSPPGGTGGGEQFF	TGTGCCAGCTCACCACCAGGGGGCACAGGGGGCGGTGAGCAGTTCTTC
TRBJ1-2	TRBV5-1	.	TRBD1	CASSPQEQGAGGYTF	TGCGCCAGCAGCCCGCAGGAACAGGGGGCTGGCGGCTACACCTTC
TRBJ2-1	TRBV7-2	.	TRBD2	CASRPTSGVQFF	TGTGCCAGCAGACCAACTAGCGGGGTTCAGTTCTTC
TRBJ2-5	TRBV9	.	.	CASSGEVGIQETQYF	TGTGCCAGCAGCGGAGAAGTGGGCATACAAGAGACCCAGTACTTC
TRBJ2-1	TRBV4-1	.	TRBD2	CASSQVSSGSHNEQFF	TGCGCCAGCAGCCAAGTGTCTAGCGGGTCCCACAATGAGCAGTTCTTC
TRBJ2-5	TRBV6-1	.	.	CASSPQVATQETQYF	TGTGCCAGCAGTCCCCAGGTGGCTACCCAAGAGACCCAGTACTTC
TRBJ2-2	TRBV18	once	TRBD1	CASSRKVLTGYAGELFF	TGTGCCAGCTCACGGAAGGTACTGACAGGGTATGCCGGGGAGCTGTTTTTT
TRBJ2-7	TRBV9	.	TRBD1	CASSVEGTGGFYEQYF	TGTGCCAGCAGCGTAGAGGGAACAGGGGGCTTCTACGAGCAGTACTTC
TRBJ2-1	TRBV21-1	.	.	CASSGTEILNEQFF	TGTGCCAGCAGCGGGACAGAGATTCTCAATGAGCAGTTCTTC
TRBJ2-7	TRBV19	.	.	CASSMPNLPYEQYF	TGTGCCAGTAGTATGCCTAATCTTCCCTACGAGCAGTACTTC
TRBJ1-1	TRBV6-5	.	.	CASSSGSHDTEAFF	TGTGCCAGCAGCTCAGGGTCCCACGACACTGAAGCTTTCTTT
TRBJ2-5	TRBV5-8	.	TRBD2	CASSWERGSQETQYF	TGTGCCAGCAGCTGGGAGCGGGGCAGTCAAGAGACCCAGTACTTC
TRBJ1-3	TRBV6-1	.	.	CASSAGTYGNTIYF	TGTGCCAGCAGTGCAGGAACGTATGGAAACACCATATATTTT
TRBJ1-6	TRBV18	.	.	CASSPGSDNSPLHF	TGTGCCAGCTCACCAGGCAGCGATAATTCACCCCTCCACTTT
TRBJ2-5	TRBV15	.	TRBD2	CATSRDWGSGNQETQYF	TGTGCCACCAGCAGAGATTGGGGTAGCGGGAACCAAGAGACCCAGTACTTC
TRBJ1-2	TRBV6-5	.	.	CASSYSNGDYGYTF	TGTGCCAGCAGTTACTCGAACGGAGACTATGGCTACACCTTC
TRBJ2-6	TRBV4-3	.	TRBD1	CASSQDRKGQGSSGANVLTF	TGCGCCAGCAGCCAAGATCGGAAGGGACAGGGGAGTTCTGGGGCCAACGTCCTGACTTTC
TRBJ2-1	TRBV5-1	.	TRBD1	CASSSGTGGVYNEQFF	TGCGCCAGCAGCTCCGGGACAGGGGGCGTCTACAATGAGCAGTTCTTC
TRBJ2-7	TRBV7-6	.	.	CASSLDYRYEQYF	TGTGCCAGCAGCTTAGACTATAGGTACGAGCAGTACTTC
TRBJ2-3	TRBV5-1	.	TRBD1	CASSLGQVTDTQYF	TGCGCCAGCAGCCTCGGACAGGTCACAGATACGCAGTATTTT
TRBJ1-2	TRBV6-5	.	.	CASRAQGSPNYGYTF	TGTGCCAGCAGGGCCCAGGGGTCCCCAAACTATGGCTACACCTTC
TRBJ1-6	TRBV7-2	.	.	CASSLGLINSPLHF	TGTGCCAGCAGCTTAGGACTGATTAATTCACCCCTCCACTTT
TRBJ1-2	TRBV4-1	.	.	CASSQDGHGFGGYTF	TGCGCCAGCAGCCAAGATGGTCATGGATTTGGCGGCTACACCTTC
TRBJ1-5	TRBV19	.	TRBD1	CASTKDLQGAQHF	TGTGCCAGTACCAAGGACCTCCAGGGGGCCCAGCATTTT
TRBJ1-3	TRBV18	.	.	CASSPSASGNTIYF	TGTGCCAGCTCCCCATCCGCGTCTGGAAACACCATATATTTT
TRBJ2-2	TRBV6-6	.	TRBD1	CASTQQGVGPGELFF	TGTGCCAGCACCCAACAGGGGGTAGGACCCGGGGAGCTGTTTTTT
TRBJ2-1	TRBV19	.	.	CASAGRGDEQFF	TGTGCCTCAGCGGGGAGGGGGGATGAGCAGTTCTTC
TRBJ2-7	TRBV19	once	TRBD2	CASSISAGGFSYEQYF	TGTGCCAGTAGTATCTCGGCGGGAGGGTTCTCCTACGAGCAGTACTTC
TRBJ2-1	TRBV7-2	.	TRBD2	CASSLGGRQSEEQFF	TGTGCCAGCAGCTTGGGCGGGAGGCAATCAGAGGAGCAGTTCTTC
TRBJ2-3	TRBV28	.	TRBD2	CASSHPSFGGGATDTQYF	TGTGCCAGCAGTCACCCTAGTTTCGGCGGGGGGGCCACAGATACGCAGTATTTT
TRBJ2-5	TRBV11-2	.	TRBD1	CASSRGQGGRQETQYF	TGTGCCAGCAGCAGAGGACAGGGGGGACGCCAAGAGACCCAGTACTTC
TRBJ1-1	TRBV19	.	TRBD1	CASSATGLSTEAFF	TGTGCCAGTAGTGCGACAGGGTTGTCCACTGAAGCTTTCTTT
TRBJ2-1	TRBV2	.	.	CASSGHLSYNEQFF	TGTGCCAGCAGTGGACATCTCTCCTACAATGAGCAGTTCTTC
TRBJ2-5	TRBV5-1	.	.	CASSPGGSGETQYF	TGCGCCAGCAGCCCCGGAGGATCCGGTGAGACCCAGTACTTC
TRBJ1-5	TRBV19	.	.	CASSRALGTGNQPQHF	TGTGCCAGTAGTCGGGCACTCGGGACGGGCAATCAGCCCCAGCATTTT
TRBJ2-7	TRBV6-5	.	.	CASSYSSLAVLYEQYF	TGTGCCAGCAGTTACTCGTCGTTAGCGGTCCTATACGAGCAGTACTTC
TRBJ2-7	TRBV7-2	.	.	CASSFGRIYEQYF	TGTGCCAGCAGCTTTGGCAGAATCTACGAGCAGTACTTC
TRBJ2-2	TRBV9	.	.	CASSAPRATGGELFF	TGTGCCAGCAGCGCCCCCCGGGCCACGGGCGGGGAGCTGTTTTTT
TRBJ2-1	TRBV28	.	TRBD2	CASFSPGLAYNEQFF	TGTGCCAGCTTTTCTCCGGGACTAGCCTACAATGAGCAGTTCTTC
TRBJ2-5	TRBV5-1	.	TRBD1	CASSFGQGNVETQYF	TGCGCCAGCAGCTTTGGACAGGGGAATGTGGAGACCCAGTACTTC
TRBJ2-5	TRBV5-1	.	.	CASRTDTWGQETQYF	TGCGCCAGCAGAACTGACACTTGGGGCCAAGAGACCCAGTACTTC
TRBJ2-7	TRBV18	.	TRBD1	CASSPGTGLYEQYF	TGTGCCAGCTCTCCCGGGACAGGGTTATACGAGCAGTACTTC
TRBJ2-2	TRBV6-1	once	TRBD1	CASSDMDRDGARSTGELFF	TGTGCCAGCAGTGACATGGACAGGGACGGGGCTCGAAGCACCGGGGAGCTGTTTTTT
TRBJ2-3	TRBV13	.	TRBD1	CASSIPDRGVTDTQYF	TGTGCCAGCAGCATCCCGGACAGGGGTGTTACAGATACGCAGTATTTT
TRBJ1-1	TRBV18	.	TRBD1	CASSTGVIEAFF	TGTGCCAGCTCAACAGGGGTCATTGAAGCTTTCTTT
TRBJ2-7	TRBV7-2	.	.	CASSREAGWYEQYF	TGTGCCAGCAGCCGTGAGGCAGGGTGGTACGAGCAGTACTTC
TRBJ2-7	TRBV11-2	.	.	CASSPSIQSSYEQYF	TGTGCCAGCAGCCCCTCCATACAGTCCTCCTACGAGCAGTACTTC
TRBJ2-7	TRBV7-2	.	.	CASSPAEGPYEQYF	TGTGCCAGCAGCCCAGCGGAGGGACCCTACGAGCAGTACTTC
TRBJ1-2	TRBV14	few	.	CASSQDFYQEDGYTF	TGTGCCAGCAGCCAAGATTTTTATCAGGAGGATGGCTACACCTTC